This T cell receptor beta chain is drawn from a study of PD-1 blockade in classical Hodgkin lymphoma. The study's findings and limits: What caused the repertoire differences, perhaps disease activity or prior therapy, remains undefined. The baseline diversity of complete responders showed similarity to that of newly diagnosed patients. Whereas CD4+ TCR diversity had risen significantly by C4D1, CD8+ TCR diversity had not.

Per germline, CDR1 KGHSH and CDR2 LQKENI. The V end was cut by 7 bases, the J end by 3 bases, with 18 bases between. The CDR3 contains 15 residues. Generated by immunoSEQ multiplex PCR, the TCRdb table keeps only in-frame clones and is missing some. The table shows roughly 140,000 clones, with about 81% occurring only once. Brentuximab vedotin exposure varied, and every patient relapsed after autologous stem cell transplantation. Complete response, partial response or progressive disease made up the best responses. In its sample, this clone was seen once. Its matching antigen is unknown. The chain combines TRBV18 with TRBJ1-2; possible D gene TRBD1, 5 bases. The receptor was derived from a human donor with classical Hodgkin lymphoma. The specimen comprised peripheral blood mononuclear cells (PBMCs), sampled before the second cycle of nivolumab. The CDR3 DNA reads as TGTGCCAGCTATCCCAACCCGCAGGGCGACTATGGCTACACCTTC. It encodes CASYPNPQGDYGYTF. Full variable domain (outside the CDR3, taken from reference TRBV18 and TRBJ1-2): NAGVMQNPRHLVRRRGQEARLRCSPMKGHSHVYWYRQLPEEGLKFMVYLQKENIIDESGMPKERFSAEFPKEGPSILRIQQVVRGDSAAYFCASYPNPQGDYGYTFGSGTRLTVV.